This is a list of T cell receptor beta chains from one sample in a study of T-cell reconstitution after alpha-beta-depleted transplantation in children. TCRdb reprocessed the PCR reads via MiXCR and lists one record per CDR3 protein. The sample has 75,000 to 100,000 distinct CDR3 sequences, roughly 8.4% seen once. This specimen was PBMCs from the stem cell graft donor, taken from the stem cell graft. These TCRs come from a human donor who donated a stem cell graft to a child with congenital amegakaryocytic thrombocytopenia. Both conserved end residues are part of each CDR3. A D gene is named only where the DNA matches it firmly. Size is stated for part of the rows, as once, few or many counts, or as a class when the clone is expanded.

>many|TRBJ2-2|TRBV5-4|TRBD1
CASSPLGTVNTGELFF
TGTGCCAGCAGCCCGCTGGGGACAGTCAACACCGGGGAGCTGTTTTTT
>-|TRBJ2-2|TRBV7-9|TRBD2
CASTDGASGIAGELFF
TGTGCCAGCACGGACGGGGCTAGCGGGATCGCCGGGGAGCTGTTTTTT
>many|TRBJ1-1|TRBV7-8|TRBD1
CASSSTTGGTEAFF
TGTGCCAGCAGCTCTACGACAGGGGGCACTGAAGCTTTCTTT
>many|TRBJ1-2|TRBV6-5|-
CASSLYGGGNYGYTF
TGTGCCAGCAGCCTTTACGGGGGAGGGAACTATGGCTACACCTTC
>many|TRBJ2-7|TRBV20-1|TRBD2
CSARGLAGDTYEQYF
TGCAGTGCCCGCGGACTAGCGGGCGATACCTACGAGCAGTACTTC
>many|TRBJ1-6|TRBV5-1|-
CASSPGSRGTYNSPLHF
TGCGCCAGCAGTCCCGGGTCAAGAGGGACCTATAATTCACCCCTCCACTTT
>many|TRBJ2-1|TRBV18|-
CASSPMNEQFF
TGTGCCAGCTCACCTATGAATGAGCAGTTCTTC
>-|TRBJ2-5|TRBV6-5|TRBD2
CASSYSRAGGRETQYF
TGTGCCAGCAGTTACTCACGAGCGGGAGGGCGGGAGACCCAGTACTTC
>many|TRBJ1-1|TRBV5-1|-
CASSLEEEIMNTEAFF
TGCGCCAGCAGCTTGGAGGAGGAAATCATGAACACTGAAGCTTTCTTT
>many|TRBJ2-5|TRBV3-1|-
CASSRVARGGKTQYF
TGTGCCAGCAGCCGAGTAGCGAGAGGTGGGAAGACCCAGTACTTC
>many|TRBJ2-1|TRBV20-1|TRBD2
CSAPVSREGVNEQFF
TGCAGTGCCCCGGTTTCGAGGGAGGGAGTCAATGAGCAGTTCTTC
>many|TRBJ2-5|TRBV12-3/TRBV12-4|TRBD1
CASSMGQSQETQYF
TGTGCCAGCAGCATGGGACAGTCACAAGAGACCCAGTACTTC
>many|TRBJ2-7|TRBV20-1|TRBD2
CSAPVEGGYEQYF
TGCAGTGCTCCGGTGGAGGGAGGGTACGAGCAGTACTTC
>-|TRBJ2-2|TRBV7-9|-
CASSLSGARTGELFF
TGTGCCAGCAGCTTATCGGGGGCAAGGACCGGGGAGCTGTTTTTT
>many|TRBJ1-4|TRBV7-2|TRBD1
CASSSGGQGNEKLFF
TGTGCCAGCAGCTCTGGTGGACAGGGAAATGAAAAACTGTTTTTT
>few|TRBJ2-5|TRBV6-2/TRBV6-3|TRBD2
CASSWREAGETQYF
TGTGCCAGCAGTTGGCGGGAGGCTGGGGAGACCCAGTACTTC
>many|TRBJ2-3|TRBV25-1|-
CASGRVYTDTQYF
TGTGCCAGCGGGCGGGTCTACACAGATACGCAGTATTTT
>many|TRBJ1-4|TRBV5-1|TRBD1
CASSLGTGDTKKLFF
TGCGCCAGCAGCCTCGGGACAGGAGATACAAAAAAACTGTTTTTT
>many|TRBJ2-7|TRBV9|TRBD2
CASSVTSGGLEQYF
TGTGCCAGCAGCGTAACTAGCGGAGGTCTCGAGCAGTACTTC
>many|TRBJ2-1|TRBV7-8|TRBD2
CASSLSGTSGIQFF
TGTGCCAGCAGCTTATCCGGGACTAGCGGGATTCAGTTCTTC
>few|TRBJ1-2|TRBV6-5|-
CASSRTAFYGYTF
TGTGCCAGCAGCCGGACAGCTTTCTATGGCTACACCTTC
>many|TRBJ2-7|TRBV12-3/TRBV12-4|-
CASSSSSGGSYEQYF
TGTGCCAGCAGCTCATCATCCGGCGGCTCCTACGAGCAGTACTTC
>many|TRBJ1-6|TRBV20-1|-
CSADRQNNSPLHF
TGCAGTGCGGACCGACAGAATAATTCACCCCTCCACTTT
>many|TRBJ2-7|TRBV30|-
CACLRSTSSYEQYF
TGTGCCTGCCTCCGATCCACCAGCTCCTACGAGCAGTACTTC
>many|TRBJ2-3|TRBV11-1|TRBD2
CASSRPRAGGPNPADTQYF
TGTGCCAGCAGCCGACCCCGGGCGGGGGGGCCCAATCCGGCAGATACGCAGTATTTT
>many|TRBJ1-3|TRBV4-1|-
CASSQEIGAEGFGNTIYF
TGCGCCAGCAGCCAAGAAATAGGCGCCGAGGGGTTTGGAAACACCATATATTTT
>many|TRBJ1-5|TRBV10-3|-
CAISESEGTMNQPQHF
TGTGCCATCAGTGAGTCGGAGGGGACTATGAATCAGCCCCAGCATTTT
>few|TRBJ2-3|TRBV30|TRBD2
CAGWTSARGDTQYF
TGTGCCGGGTGGACTAGCGCTAGAGGAGATACGCAGTATTTT
>many|TRBJ2-6|TRBV4-3|-
CASSQEVPGPTNAGANVLTF
TGCGCCAGCAGCCAAGAGGTTCCAGGGCCGACTAATGCAGGGGCCAACGTCCTGACTTTC
>few|TRBJ2-5|TRBV30|TRBD1
CAWSKDRQETQYF
TGTGCCTGGAGTAAGGACAGGCAAGAGACCCAGTACTTC
>many|TRBJ1-3|TRBV28|-
CASSLSPQGNTIYF
TGTGCCAGCAGTTTATCCCCCCAGGGAAACACCATATATTTT
>many|TRBJ1-1|TRBV12-3/TRBV12-4|TRBD1
CASSWRDRGATEAFF
TGTGCCAGCAGTTGGAGGGACAGGGGCGCCACTGAAGCTTTCTTT
>few|TRBJ2-2|TRBV12-3/TRBV12-4|-
CASSLTGRTGELFF
TGTGCCAGCAGTTTAACAGGGAGAACCGGGGAGCTGTTTTTT